What follows is one T cell receptor beta chain and its context. Its antigen is not identified. The record originates from a study of cytomegalovirus exposure and HLA in healthy donors. Study-wide context: Early on, a data release was issued that held 80 million to 90 million unique TCRs from HLA-typed donors.

The PCR used 60 Vbeta and 13 Jbeta primers. The table came from immunoSEQ multiplex PCR; TCRdb's copy has only in-frame clones and leaves some out. The sample shows about 200,000 clones, about four fifths of them seen only once. Study outcomes and limitations: Later findings reportedly placed an Asian-associated ancestry cluster below the approximately 700-donor mean for N-insertions.

CDR1 is SGHTS, CDR2 YDEGEE, per germline. The CDR3 extends over 14 amino acids. After removal of 4 bases from V and 6 bases from J, the junction contained 5 bases not matched to a gene. The chain carries TRBV5-8 and TRBJ2-2; 8 bases map to TRBD1. The material sequenced was PBMCs. The sequence came from a man between 18 and 35 years old in good health and CMV-seronegative. The CDR3 protein is CASSRQGSAGELFF. The CDR3 DNA sequence: TGTGCCAGCAGCCGACAGGGGAGTGCCGGGGAGCTGTTTTTT.